The 29 T cell receptor beta chains reported below all come from one sample, sequenced in a study of cytomegalovirus exposure and HLA in healthy donors. The assay was immunoSEQ multiplex PCR, and TCRdb's table has in-frame clones only and misses some. Of around 130,000 clones detected, about nine tenths appear once; the ten largest clones hold about 1.4%. The sample taken for sequencing was PBMCs. The source of these receptors is a man aged 25 to 40 in good health and CMV-seronegative.

This clone was observed a handful of times. The rearrangement joins TRBV19 to TRBJ2-1; D is perhaps TRBD2 (5 bases). Germline CDR1 and CDR2: LNHDA and SQIVND (reference sequence). V lost 3 bases, J lost 10 bases, and 10 bases lay in between. CDR3 length: 12 residues. The CDR3 DNA is TGTGCCAGTAGTATTCCAGCGGCCGAGCAGTTCTTC. It is translated as CASSIPAAEQFF.

This clone was counted a single time. The chain uses TRBV19 and TRBJ1-2; weak D call: TRBD1 (6 bases). Between the trimmed V and J ends, which lost 3 bases and 7 bases, there was a span of 18 bases. From germline, CDR1 is LNHDA and CDR2 SQIVND (reference sequence). CDR3 length: 15 amino acids. The CDR3 sequence: CASSIVTAGAGGYTF. The CDR3 nucleotides are TGTGCCAGTAGTATTGTCACGGCGGGGGCGGGTGGCTACACCTTC.

This chain connects TRBV6-5 to TRBJ2-7; 10 bases align to TRBD1. CDR1 and CDR2 from the germline V gene are MNHEY and SVGAGI. The CDR3 covers 14 residues. V was clipped by 5 bases and J by 6 bases; unmatched bases: 7. The CDR3 DNA sequence: TGTGCCAGCAGTAAACGGGACAGGGGAGCCGAGCAGTACTTC. Its translation: CASSKRDRGAEQYF.

The chain joins TRBV12-5 to TRBJ1-1, with D unclear. The CDR3 length is 16 residues. Trimming removed 1 base at V and 0 bases at J, with 12 bases between. The germline V gene encodes CDR1 LGHNT and CDR2 FRNRAP. CDR3 DNA sequence: TGTGCTAGTGGTTTGGCCCTACAGAGTATGAACACTGAAGCTTTCTTT. Its translation is CASGLALQSMNTEAFF.

J is TRBJ1-2 and V is TRBV27; D call uncertain. V was clipped by 2 bases and J by 4 bases, with 8 bases between them. The CDR3 extends over 13 amino acids. Germline CDR1 is MNHEY and CDR2 is SMNVEV (reference sequence). The CDR3 DNA follows: TGTGCCAGCAGTTTAGAAGAGGGCTATGGCTACACCTTC. This encodes CASSLEEGYGYTF.

This chain joins TRBV30 and TRBJ2-1; maybe TRBD2 (6 bases). Germline V CDR1 and CDR2: GTSNPN, SVGIG (reference sequence). The CDR3 spans 16 residues. V was clipped by 3 bases and J by 0 bases, with 15 bases between them. The CDR3 nucleotides read TGTGCCTGGAGCAAGGGCGGGAAGAGCTCCTACAATGAGCAGTTCTTC. It codes for CAWSKGGKSSYNEQFF.

This clone has only one observation. The V gene is TRBV2, the J gene TRBJ2-3, with D perhaps TRBD1 (6 bases). V dropped 5 bases and J dropped 0 bases, with 9 bases sitting between them. The CDR3 has 14 amino acids. The germline CDR1 and CDR2 sequences are SNHLY and FYNNEI. Written as DNA, the CDR3 is TGTGCCAGCAGTCCGGGACATAGCACAGATACGCAGTATTTT. It specifies CASSPGHSTDTQYF.

V gene TRBV18 combines with J gene TRBJ2-7; 12 nucleotides align to TRBD2. The V gene end was trimmed by 4 bases and the J gene end by 2 bases; junction bases not matched to a gene: 3. Germline CDR1 and CDR2: KGHSH and LQKENI. CDR3 length: 15 amino acids. CDR3 nucleotide sequence: TGTGCCAGCTCACGGACTAGCGGGAACCCCTACGAGCAGTACTTC. It is translated as CASSRTSGNPYEQYF.

The rearrangement links TRBV25-1 to TRBJ2-2; D is undetermined. Between the trimmed V and J ends, which lost 3 bases and 3 bases, there was a span of 8 bases. CDR3 size: 14 residues. Germline V lookup: CDR1 MGHDK, CDR2 SYGVNS. As DNA, the CDR3 is TGTGCCAGCAGTGATTTGGGCCACACCGGGGAGCTGTTTTTT. Its translation: CASSDLGHTGELFF.

This clone was found a few times. This sequence joins TRBV30 and TRBJ1-1, with D tentatively TRBD1 (6 bases). Germline lookup yields CDR1 GTSNPN and CDR2 SVGIG (reference sequence). The CDR3 has 13 amino acids. V lost 6 bases and J 8 bases, leaving 19 bases between the germline ends. The chain's CDR3 is CACHRGGWEEAFF. In nucleotides, the CDR3 is TGTGCCTGCCACCGGGGGGGCTGGGAAGAAGCTTTCTTT.

The chain links TRBV7-2 to TRBJ1-2; possibly TRBD1 for D (6 bases). Trimming took 3 bases from V and 5 from J, leaving 10 bases between them. This CDR3 has 13 amino acids. Germline CDR1 reads SGHTA; CDR2 reads FQGNSA. The CDR3 DNA follows: TGTGCCAGCAGCTTTCAGGGGATTTATGGCTACACCTTC. Protein product: CASSFQGIYGYTF.

The gene calls are TRBV4-1 and TRBJ1-1, with D possibly TRBD1 on 6 matching bases. This CDR3 contains 16 residues. Trimming removed 3 bases at V and 5 bases at J, with 19 bases between. In germline, CDR1 is MGHRA, CDR2 YSYEKL. The CDR3 region is CASSHVAGAGATEAFF. In DNA, the CDR3 is TGCGCCAGCAGCCATGTGGCGGGGGCTGGCGCTACTGAAGCTTTCTTT.

This chain uses TRBV30 with TRBJ2-1; TRBD1 agrees at 11 bases. The V gene's germline CDR1 is GTSNPN and CDR2 SVGIG (reference sequence). V was pared by 3 bases and J by 8 bases, with 9 bases of the junction left unmatched. The length of the CDR3 is 15 residues. CDR3 sequence: CAWSAGTGGMDEQFF. CDR3 sequence (DNA): TGTGCCTGGAGCGCCGGGACAGGGGGTATGGATGAGCAGTTCTTC.

The V and J genes are TRBV7-8 and TRBJ1-6; D is perhaps TRBD1 (6 bases). CDR1 SGHVS and CDR2 FQNEAQ come from the germline V gene. Between the trimmed V and J ends, which lost 1 base and 11 bases, there was a span of 12 bases. This CDR3 has 14 residues. Here the CDR3 DNA reads TGTGCCAGCAGCTTAGGTACAGGGAAACCACCCCTCCACTTT. It yields the protein CASSLGTGKPPLHF. The full variable domain, with the rest looked up from reference TRBV7-8 and TRBJ1-6, is GAGVSQSPRYKVAKRGQDVALRCDPISGHVSLFWYQQALGQGPEFLTYFQNEAQLDKSGLPSDRFFAERPEGSVSTLKIQRTQQEDSAVYLCASSLGTGKPPLHFGNGTRLTVT.

The chain is built from TRBV7-2 and TRBJ2-1, with TRBD2 matching over 8 bases. After removal of 4 bases from V and 5 bases from J, the junction contained 10 bases not matched to a gene. This CDR3 is built from 16 residues. The V gene's germline CDR1 is SGHTA and CDR2 FQGNSA. DNA for the CDR3: TGTGCCAGCAGCTCAACGTCCGGGAGGGTAAACAATGAGCAGTTCTTC. This translates into CASSSTSGRVNNEQFF. Complete variable domain (other parts from reference TRBV7-2 and TRBJ2-1): GAGVSQSPSNKVTEKGKDVELRCDPISGHTALYWYRQSLGQGLEFLIYFQGNSAPDKSGLPSDRFSAERTGGSVSTLTIQRTQQEDSAVYLCASSSTSGRVNNEQFFGPGTRLTVL.

The chain has TRBV6-1 and TRBJ1-1, with TRBD1 matching over 7 bases. Trimming cost V 4 bases and J 1 base; bases outside gene matches: 9. This CDR3 comprises 16 residues. From germline, CDR1 is MNHNS and CDR2 SASEGT. This CDR3 reads CASSVQGWFPNTEAFF. The CDR3 DNA is TGTGCCAGCAGTGTACAGGGGTGGTTCCCGAACACTGAAGCTTTCTTT.

The chain couples TRBV2 to TRBJ1-1; 8 bases are a match to TRBD1. Germline V gene data show CDR1 as SNHLY and CDR2 as FYNNEI. V was clipped by 6 bases and J by 2 bases; unmatched bases: 8. The CDR3 is 15 amino acids. CDR3 region: CASSARTGYNTEAFF. The DNA of the CDR3 is TGTGCCAGCAGCGCAAGGACAGGGTATAACACTGAAGCTTTCTTT.

The chain couples TRBV4-1 to TRBJ2-1; 8 bases match TRBD2. Trimming took 0 bases from V and 4 from J; bases not matched to a gene: 5. Germline V gene data show CDR1 as MGHRA and CDR2 as YSYEKL. The CDR3 consists of 16 residues. CDR3 amino acids: CASSQDRASGYNEQFF. DNA for the CDR3: TGCGCCAGCAGCCAAGATCGGGCTAGCGGGTACAATGAGCAGTTCTTC.

Only one count was recorded for this clone. The chain combines TRBV9 with TRBJ1-2; D is perhaps TRBD1 (6 bases). V lost 0 bases and J lost 4, with 16 bases in between. The CDR3 totals 16 residues. Per the germline V gene, CDR1 is SGDLS and CDR2 is YYNGEE. The chain's CDR3 is CASSVGARDTIYGYTF. The CDR3 coding sequence is TGTGCCAGCAGCGTAGGGGCTAGGGACACCATCTATGGCTACACCTTC.

The chain uses TRBV27 and TRBJ2-1; D gene unclear. In germline, CDR1 is MNHEY, CDR2 SMNVEV (reference sequence). Trimming took off 2 bases at V and 9 bases at J, with 11 bases between the two ends. There are 13 residues in the CDR3. The CDR3 bases are TGTGCCAGCAGTTTAGTTAAAACAAGTGAGCAGTTCTTC. Translation gives CASSLVKTSEQFF.

The chain links TRBV6-6 to TRBJ1-1; weak D call: TRBD1 (5 bases). CDR3 length: 14 amino acids. CDR1 is MNHNY, CDR2 SVGAGI, per germline (reference sequence). The V end was cut by 1 base, the J end by 4 bases, with 10 bases between. The CDR3, as DNA: TGTGCCAGCAGTTACTTGCAGGGCGGCACTGAAGCTTTCTTT. Translation: CASSYLQGGTEAFF.

The gene calls are TRBV29-1 and TRBJ2-3; the match to TRBD1 covers 9 bases. Trimming at V came to 3 bases and at J to 2 bases, leaving 3 bases not matched to a gene. The CDR3 totals 14 residues. Germline CDR1 SQVTM, CDR2 ANQGSEA. The CDR3 bases are TGCAGCGTTGATTGGACAGGGGACACAGATACGCAGTATTTT. Translating it yields CSVDWTGDTDTQYF.

The J gene is TRBJ1-2, the V gene TRBV5-1; maybe TRBD1 (6 bases). V was cut by 4 bases and J by 3 bases, with 19 bases left in between. CDR3 length: 16 residues. The V gene's germline CDR1 is SGHRS and CDR2 YFSETQ. The CDR3 spells CASSPRGARDYYGYTF. CDR3 in DNA: TGCGCCAGCAGCCCACGGGGGGCTAGGGACTACTATGGCTACACCTTC.

The rearrangement links TRBV2 to TRBJ2-3; D may be TRBD2 (6 bases). Per germline, CDR1 SNHLY and CDR2 FYNNEI. There are 15 residues in the CDR3. V was pared by 3 bases and J by 1 base, with 11 bases between. The CDR3 loop reads CASSDWGDGTDTQYF. CDR3 DNA: TGTGCCAGCAGTGACTGGGGGGACGGCACAGATACGCAGTATTTT.

The rearrangement uses TRBV29-1 and TRBJ2-2; maybe TRBD1 (5 bases). Between the trimmed V and J ends, which lost 4 bases and 4 bases, there was a span of 7 bases. The CDR3 covers 12 residues. Germline CDR1 is SQVTM and CDR2 is ANQGSEA. The CDR3 spells CSVVQVTGELFF. The CDR3 coding sequence is TGCAGCGTTGTACAGGTCACCGGGGAGCTGTTTTTT.

The V and J genes are TRBV30 and TRBJ1-5, with D tentatively TRBD1 (5 bases). The CDR3 extends over 13 amino acids. Germline CDR1 reads GTSNPN; CDR2 reads SVGIG (reference sequence). The CDR3 loop reads CAWGTRGNQPQHF. CDR3 nucleotides: TGTGCTTGGGGCACCCGAGGAAATCAGCCCCAGCATTTT. Complete variable domain (other parts from reference TRBV30 and TRBJ1-5): SQTIHQWPATLVQPVGSPLSLECTVEGTSNPNLYWYRQAAGRGLQLLFYSVGIGQISSEVPQNLSASRPQDRQFILSSKKLLLSDSGFYLCAWGTRGNQPQHFGDGTRLSIL.

CDR3 nucleotide sequence: TGTGCCAGCAGTGCGACAGGGGGCACTGAAGCTTTCTTT. It encodes CASSATGGTEAFF. J is TRBJ1-1 and V is TRBV2, with 9 nucleotides matching TRBD1. This CDR3 spans 13 amino acids. V shed 4 bases, J shed 4 bases, and the junction held 1 base outside the gene matches. Per the germline V gene, CDR1 is SNHLY and CDR2 is FYNNEI.

This clone turned up a few times. V and J are TRBV27 and TRBJ1-6; perhaps TRBD1 as D (6 bases). The V and J ends lost 5 bases and 9 bases respectively, with 14 bases between them. This CDR3 spans 14 amino acids. CDR1 MNHEY and CDR2 SMNVEV come from the germline V gene (reference sequence). The CDR3 DNA follows: TGTGCCAGCAGTACAGGGTTCCAATTTTCACCCCTCCACTTT. This gives the protein CASSTGFQFSPLHF.

This chain links TRBV28 with TRBJ2-5; 7 positions match TRBD1. Germline CDR1 and CDR2: MDHEN and SYDVKM. Trimming at V came to 5 bases and at J to 5 bases, leaving 5 bases not matched to a gene. The CDR3 is 13 amino acids. CDR3 DNA sequence: TGTGCCAGCAGTCCCCAGACAGGGGAGACCCAGTACTTC. Its translation is CASSPQTGETQYF.